This T cell receptor beta chain came from a study of T cells and Merkel cell carcinoma outcomes (dated by TCRdb to about 2020). For context, the study as a whole: In patients with Merkel cell carcinoma, researchers looked at whether the T-cell repertoire of the tumor, along with T-cell density, could predict clinical outcome.

What the authors observed across the whole study: Clinical outcomes in Merkel cell carcinoma patients were reported to be predicted by T-cell repertoire features combined with T-cell density.

With respect to this clone: Its recognized antigen is unknown. No per-base quality is available; no much larger clone lies one base away.

The CDR3 numbers 14 residues from cysteine through phenylalanine. Left in the record is the CDR3 DNA by itself, 42 bases read in frame from the first base. CDR1 is given as SGHNT and CDR2 as YYREEE, both from the germline V gene (reference sequence). V drops 4 bases and J drops 2 bases, leaving 12 bases in between. The samples were taken from patients with Merkel cell carcinoma. The library was built by means of the immunoSEQ multiplex PCR assay. TCRdb retrieved this table from immuneACCESS and kept in-frame rearrangements only. Not all clones are present; in checked studies, unresolved V genes account for under half, and no reason is known for the remainder. The sample table lists approximately 20,000 clones, 82% of them with a count of one. Approximately 3.3% of the sample belongs to the ten largest clones.

Sequenced material: tumor tissue from Merkel cell carcinoma. The chain is assembled from TRBV5-4 and TRBJ1-1; no D gene call is confident. This receptor was obtained from a human donor with Merkel cell carcinoma. The base sequence is TGTGCCAGCAGCGCCGACATAAGCAACACTGAAGCTTTCTTT. It codes for CASSADISNTEAFF.